This is a list of T cell receptor beta chains from one sample in a study of patients with pleural tuberculosis. TCRdb re-called the reads with MiXCR, one entry per CDR3 protein. The table has tens of thousands of distinct CDR3 sequences, under 20% seen once; the top ten hold 3% to 4%. Sequenced: peripheral blood. All receptors derive from a human donor with pleural tuberculosis. Both conserved end residues are part of each CDR3. A D gene is named only where the DNA matches it firmly. Size is omitted from some rows. Given values are once, few, many or a class for expanded clones.

-,TRBV19,many,TRBJ1-5,TGTGCCAGTGACCTCGGACAGAACTTCAATCAGCCCCAGCATTTT,CASDLGQNFNQPQHF
TRBD1,TRBV24-1,many,TRBJ1-4,TGTGCCACCAGTGATCGGACAGGTCCTAATGAAAAACTGTTTTTT,CATSDRTGPNEKLFF
-,TRBV6-6,medium-sized,TRBJ1-2,TGTGCCAGCAGTTCGGCAGGGGCTGCTCTAAACTATGGCTACACCTTC,CASSSAGAALNYGYTF
TRBD1,TRBV7-8,many,TRBJ1-2,TGTGCCAGCAGCACTGCCGGGACAGTAGCTAACTATGGCTACACCTTC,CASSTAGTVANYGYTF
TRBD1,TRBV4-1,many,TRBJ2-1,TGCGCCAGCAGCCAGACAGGGGGCTACAATGAGCAGTTCTTC,CASSQTGGYNEQFF
-,TRBV20-1,many,TRBJ2-7,TGCAGTGCTAGTGGCGGGGTAGGGACCTACGAGCAGTACTTC,CSASGGVGTYEQYF
-,TRBV4-1,few,TRBJ2-1,TGCGCCAGCAGCCAAGAACAACATGGGCAGTTCTTC,CASSQEQHGQFF
TRBD2,TRBV29-1,-,TRBJ2-7,TGCAGCGCCAAGACTAGCGCAACCCTTTACGAGCAGTACTTC,CSAKTSATLYEQYF
-,TRBV10-2,few,TRBJ2-1,TGCGCCAGCAGTGAGTCTAACTGGCATGAGCAGTTCTTC,CASSESNWHEQFF
-,TRBV7-9,many,TRBJ1-1,TGTGCCAGCAGCTCGACACTTACTGTGAACACTGAAGCTTTCTTT,CASSSTLTVNTEAFF
-,TRBV15,many,TRBJ2-5,TGTGCCACCAGCAGAGGCTTAGGACAGTACCAAGAGACCCAGTACTTC,CATSRGLGQYQETQYF
-,TRBV4-2,many,TRBJ2-7,TGTGCCAGCAGCCAAGATGAACCAGCCTACGAGCAGTACTTC,CASSQDEPAYEQYF
-,TRBV11-2,-,TRBJ2-5,TGTGCCATCAGCTTACAAGAGACTCAGTACTTC,CAISLQETQYF
-,TRBV3-1,medium-sized,TRBJ1-5,TGTGCCAGCAGCCAAGGGTCCGGGAGCAATCAGCCCCAGCATTTT,CASSQGSGSNQPQHF
TRBD2,TRBV4-3,many,TRBJ2-1,TGCGCCAGCAGCCAAGATATAGGGCTAGCGGGGTCGAATGAGCAGTTCTTC,CASSQDIGLAGSNEQFF
-,TRBV20-1,many,TRBJ2-1,TGCAGTGCTGGATCAGGGTACCCTAACAATGAGCAGTTCTTC,CSAGSGYPNNEQFF
-,TRBV6-6,many,TRBJ2-7,TGTGCCAGCAGTTACCCAGACATCTCCAGGCAGTACTTC,CASSYPDISRQYF
-,TRBV10-3,many,TRBJ1-2,TGTGCCATCAGTGAGTCGAGAGGGGGCTACACCTTC,CAISESRGGYTF
-,TRBV27,medium-sized,TRBJ1-1,TGTGCTAGCCGGGGGAACACTGAAGCTTTCTTT,CASRGNTEAFF
-,TRBV20-1,many,TRBJ2-7,TGCAGTGCTAGCCGCCTAGTCTACCCGTACGAGCAGTACTTC,CSASRLVYPYEQYF
-,TRBV5-4,many,TRBJ1-1,TGTGCCAGCAGCCCCGACAGGCGGGACACTGAAGCTTTCTTT,CASSPDRRDTEAFF
-,TRBV4-2,many,TRBJ1-5,TGTGCCAGCAGCCAAGGTGGACAGCCTAGCAATCAGCCCCAGCATTTT,CASSQGGQPSNQPQHF
-,TRBV20-1,many,TRBJ1-5,TGCAGTGCTAGGGATATAGGACAGCCCCAGCATTTT,CSARDIGQPQHF
-,TRBV14,-,TRBJ2-3,TGTGCCAGCGGCCAAGTTGGGTACGAGCAGTACTTT,CASGQVGYEQYF
-,TRBV5-1,many,TRBJ2-1,TGCGCCAGCAGCTTGGAAGGCCTCAATGAGCAGTTCTTC,CASSLEGLNEQFF
-,TRBV28,many,TRBJ2-7,TGTGCCAGCAGTTCTCCGACAGGCGGGACGAACGAGCAGTACTTC,CASSSPTGGTNEQYF
-,TRBV12-3/TRBV12-4,many,TRBJ1-1,TGTGCCAGCTCACAAGGGGAAGACACTGAAGCTTTCTTT,CASSQGEDTEAFF
-,TRBV27,many,TRBJ1-5,TGTGCCAGCAGTTCGCGGCTCTCTAGCAATCAGCCCCAGCATTTT,CASSSRLSSNQPQHF
-,TRBV7-9,many,TRBJ2-2,TGTGCCAGCACTAGGACGGACGGGGAGCTGTTTTTT,CASTRTDGELFF
-,TRBV9,many,TRBJ1-1,TGTGCCAGCAGCGTAGGTTCGGTTAACACTGAAGCTTTCTTT,CASSVGSVNTEAFF
-,TRBV19,many,TRBJ1-1,TGTGCCAGTAGTATCCCCGGGACGGGGACTGAAGCTTTCTTT,CASSIPGTGTEAFF
-,TRBV6-1,many,TRBJ2-7,TGTGCCAGCAGTTCCCTCAGGGTTTCCTACGAGCAGTACTTC,CASSSLRVSYEQYF
TRBD1,TRBV2,many,TRBJ1-2,TGTGCCAGCAGTGAAGTGCGGACAGGGAGGGATGGCTACACCTTC,CASSEVRTGRDGYTF
-,TRBV24-1,many,TRBJ1-2,TGTGCCACCAGTGATTCCGGGACTAACTATGGCTACACCTTC,CATSDSGTNYGYTF
TRBD1,TRBV7-3,few,TRBJ2-3,TGTGCCAGCAGCTTAGGGGACAGTACTACCACAGATACGCAGTATTTT,CASSLGDSTTTDTQYF
-,TRBV19,many,TRBJ1-2,TGTGCCAGTATTGCTCCGGACAGCAACTATGGCTACACCTTC,CASIAPDSNYGYTF
-,TRBV12-3/TRBV12-4,many,TRBJ1-4,TGTGCCAGCAGTTCGGCTCTTCAGGAAAAACTGTTTTTT,CASSSALQEKLFF
TRBD1,TRBV9,many,TRBJ2-1,TGTGCCAGCAGCGAACGGACCGGACAGGGGTTCGATGAGCAGTTCTTC,CASSERTGQGFDEQFF
-,TRBV20-1,many,TRBJ2-1,TGCAGTGCTGGTTTTCTACCCTACAATGAGCAGTTCTTC,CSAGFLPYNEQFF
-,TRBV10-3,many,TRBJ1-2,TGTGCCATCAGTGAGCAGGGGAACTATGGCTACACCTTC,CAISEQGNYGYTF
-,TRBV7-2,many,TRBJ1-2,TGTGCCAGCAGCTTTGCAGGGGATGGCTACACCTTC,CASSFAGDGYTF
TRBD1,TRBV7-9,many,TRBJ1-1,TGTGCCAGCAGCTTGGGGACAGCTGTAGGTGGTGAGGCTTTCTTT,CASSLGTAVGGEAFF
-,TRBV18,many,TRBJ1-5,TGTGCCAGCTCTCGGACAGCGAATCAGCCCCAGCATTTT,CASSRTANQPQHF
-,TRBV4-2,many,TRBJ2-7,TGTGCCAGCAGCCAAGGCCAGGCAACCTACGAGCAGTACTTC,CASSQGQATYEQYF
TRBD1,TRBV10-3,many,TRBJ2-3,TGTGCCATACAGGGGGAAGCTGAGGAGTATTTT,CAIQGEAEEYF